The sequence of this T cell receptor beta chain was determined in a study of T cells in Graves' hyperthyroidism and ophthalmopathy. TCR beta CDR3 region amplification was performed from RNA transcripts. Using the HTBI primer set, a first-round RT-PCR was run on the TCR CDR3. TCRdb reanalysed the multiplex PCR reads using MiXCR and keeps one entry per CDR3 protein. This sample carries hundreds of thousands of distinct CDR3 sequences, 14% of them seen once, and the ten largest clones take roughly 10%. The sample holds a few counts of this clonotype. Its antigen is as yet unknown. Newly diagnosed hyperthyroidism, duration under 2 months, in patients aged 18 to 65. It was 10 ml of fresh peripheral blood that supplied the PBMCs. Broader study findings: With a median lead of around 6.7 months before onset, the model predicted ophthalmopathy.

V lost 9 bases and J lost 6, with 17 bases in between. CDR3 size: 14 residues. Germline V CDR1 and CDR2: SGHTA, FQGNSA. The origin of this receptor is a woman younger than 35 with Graves' hyperthyroidism. The chain links TRBV7-2 to TRBJ2-2; D call uncertain. The source material was blood. The CDR3 region is CASPRGDVPGELFF. In DNA form, the CDR3 reads TGTGCCAGTCCCCGTGGGGATGTGCCCGGGGAGCTGTTTTTT.